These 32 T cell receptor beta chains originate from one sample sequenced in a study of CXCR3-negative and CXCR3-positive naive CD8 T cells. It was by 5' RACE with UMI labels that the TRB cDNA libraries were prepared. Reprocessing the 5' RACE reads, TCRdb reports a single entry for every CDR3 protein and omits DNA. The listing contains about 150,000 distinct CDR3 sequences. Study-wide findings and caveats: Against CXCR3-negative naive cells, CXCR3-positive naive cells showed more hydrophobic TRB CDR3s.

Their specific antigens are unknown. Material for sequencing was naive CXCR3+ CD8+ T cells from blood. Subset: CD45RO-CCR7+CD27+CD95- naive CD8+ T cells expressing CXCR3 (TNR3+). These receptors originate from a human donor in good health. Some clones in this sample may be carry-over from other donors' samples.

This CDR3 is CASSQDWGAGDTQYF. The chain couples TRBV14 to TRBJ2-3; TCRdb's assignment of TRBD1 cannot be checked, as there is no DNA. Germline CDR1 and CDR2: SGHDN and FVKESK. CDR3 length equals 15 residues.

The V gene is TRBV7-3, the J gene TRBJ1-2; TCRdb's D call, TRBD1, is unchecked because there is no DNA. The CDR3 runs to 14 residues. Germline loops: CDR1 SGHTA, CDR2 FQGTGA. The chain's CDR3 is CASSEGQGADGYTF.

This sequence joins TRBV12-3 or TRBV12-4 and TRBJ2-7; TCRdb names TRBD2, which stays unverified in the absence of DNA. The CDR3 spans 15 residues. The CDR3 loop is CASSLSGTTTYEQYF.

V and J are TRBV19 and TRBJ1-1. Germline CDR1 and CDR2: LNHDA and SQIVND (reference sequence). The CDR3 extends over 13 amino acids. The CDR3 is CASRSDLNTEAFF.

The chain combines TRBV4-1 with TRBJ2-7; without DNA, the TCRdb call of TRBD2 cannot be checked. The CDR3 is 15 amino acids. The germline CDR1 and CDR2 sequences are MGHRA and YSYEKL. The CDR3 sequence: CASSQDLAGNYEQYF.

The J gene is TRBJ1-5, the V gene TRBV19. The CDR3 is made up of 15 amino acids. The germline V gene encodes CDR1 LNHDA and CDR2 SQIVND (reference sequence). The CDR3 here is CASSISSRSNQPQHF.

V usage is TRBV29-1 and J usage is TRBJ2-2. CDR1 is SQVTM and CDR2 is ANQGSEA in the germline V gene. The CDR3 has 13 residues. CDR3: CSVEYATTGELFF.

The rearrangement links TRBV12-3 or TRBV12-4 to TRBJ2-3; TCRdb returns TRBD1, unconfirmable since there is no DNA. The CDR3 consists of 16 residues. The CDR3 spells CASSPVGDTSTDTQYF.

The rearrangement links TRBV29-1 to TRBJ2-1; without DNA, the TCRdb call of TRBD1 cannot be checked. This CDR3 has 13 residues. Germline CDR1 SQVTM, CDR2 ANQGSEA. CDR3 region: CSAEIPVPNEQFF.

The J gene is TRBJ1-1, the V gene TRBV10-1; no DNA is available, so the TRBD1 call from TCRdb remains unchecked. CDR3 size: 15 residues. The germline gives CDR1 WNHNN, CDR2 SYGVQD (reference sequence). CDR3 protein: CASSEGTGDNTEAFF.

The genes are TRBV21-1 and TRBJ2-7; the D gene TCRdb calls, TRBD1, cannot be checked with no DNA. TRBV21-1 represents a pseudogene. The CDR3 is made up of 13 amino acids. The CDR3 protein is CARWGKQDYEQYF.

The CDR3 loop reads CASSTPGVDEQYF. The genes are TRBV11-2 and TRBJ2-7; TCRdb's D gene call, TRBD1, goes unchecked for lack of DNA. The CDR3 is 13 amino acids. Germline V gene data show CDR1 as SGHAT and CDR2 as FQNNGV.

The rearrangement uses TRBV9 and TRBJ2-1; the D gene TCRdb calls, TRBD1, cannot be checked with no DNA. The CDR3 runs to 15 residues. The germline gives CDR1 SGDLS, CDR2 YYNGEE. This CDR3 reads CASSPWDRGDNEQFF.

CDR3 in amino acids: CASSLEVSAFLKNIQYF. The chain couples TRBV7-9 to TRBJ2-4. Germline V gene data show CDR1 as SEHNR and CDR2 as FQNEAQ (reference sequence). The CDR3 spans 17 residues.

The CDR3 spells CASSLVGLAVNSYEQYF. The chain combines TRBV7-2 with TRBJ2-7; TCRdb selects TRBD2, and the lack of DNA leaves this call unchecked. Germline CDR1 reads SGHTA; CDR2 reads FQGNSA. The CDR3 is made up of 17 amino acids. Looking up the rest from reference TRBV7-2 and TRBJ2-7 gives the full variable domain: GAGVSQSPSNKVTEKGKDVELRCDPISGHTALYWYRQSLGQGLEFLIYFQGNSAPDKSGLPSDRFSAERTGGSVSTLTIQRTQQEDSAVYLCASSLVGLAVNSYEQYFGPGTRLTVT.

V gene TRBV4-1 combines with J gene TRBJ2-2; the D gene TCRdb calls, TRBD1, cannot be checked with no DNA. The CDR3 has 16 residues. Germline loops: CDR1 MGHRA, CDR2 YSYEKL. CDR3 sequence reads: CASSPTGYLADGELFF.

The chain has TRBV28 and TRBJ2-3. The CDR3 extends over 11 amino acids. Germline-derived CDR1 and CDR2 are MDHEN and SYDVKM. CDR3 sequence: CASSHHMTQYF.

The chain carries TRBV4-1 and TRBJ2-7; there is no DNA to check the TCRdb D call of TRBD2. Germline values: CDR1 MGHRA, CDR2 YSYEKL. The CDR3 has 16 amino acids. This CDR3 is CASSPTILAGSYEQYF.

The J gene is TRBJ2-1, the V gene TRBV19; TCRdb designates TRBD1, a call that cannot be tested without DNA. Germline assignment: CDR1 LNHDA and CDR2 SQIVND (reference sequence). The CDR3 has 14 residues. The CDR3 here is CASRLGGNGNEQFF.

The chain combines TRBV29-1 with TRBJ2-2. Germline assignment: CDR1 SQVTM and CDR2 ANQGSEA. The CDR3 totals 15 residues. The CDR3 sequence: CSVRKDNFGTGELFF.

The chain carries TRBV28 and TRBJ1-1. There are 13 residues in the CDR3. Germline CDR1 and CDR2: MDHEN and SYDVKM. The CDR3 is CASRSNQGTEAFF.

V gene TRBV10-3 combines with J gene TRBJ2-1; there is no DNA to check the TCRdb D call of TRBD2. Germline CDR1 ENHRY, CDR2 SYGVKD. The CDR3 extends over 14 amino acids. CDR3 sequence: CAISGTSGSNEQFF.

CDR3 sequence: CASSQGRASGETQYF. The chain combines TRBV4-3 with TRBJ2-5; the D gene TCRdb calls, TRBD2, cannot be checked with no DNA. The CDR3 has 15 residues. The V gene's germline CDR1 is LGHNA and CDR2 YSLEER.

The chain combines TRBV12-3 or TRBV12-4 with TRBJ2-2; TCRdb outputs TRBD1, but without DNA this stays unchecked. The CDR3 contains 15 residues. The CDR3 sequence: CASSFGQGDTGEQFF.

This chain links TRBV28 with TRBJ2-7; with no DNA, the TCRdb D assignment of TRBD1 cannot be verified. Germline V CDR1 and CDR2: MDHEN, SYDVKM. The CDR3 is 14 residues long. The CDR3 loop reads CASSSDDRGHEQYF.

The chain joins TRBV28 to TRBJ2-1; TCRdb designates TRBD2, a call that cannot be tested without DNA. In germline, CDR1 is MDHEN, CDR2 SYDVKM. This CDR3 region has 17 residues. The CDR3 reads CASSTPSYSGRGDEQFF.

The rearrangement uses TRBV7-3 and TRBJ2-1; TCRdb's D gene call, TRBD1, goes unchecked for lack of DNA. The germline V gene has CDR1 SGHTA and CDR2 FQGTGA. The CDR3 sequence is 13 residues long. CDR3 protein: CASSLAGGPEQFF.

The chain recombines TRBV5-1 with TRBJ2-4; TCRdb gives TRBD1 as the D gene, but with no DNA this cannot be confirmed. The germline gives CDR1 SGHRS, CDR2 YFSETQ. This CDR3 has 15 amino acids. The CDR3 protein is CASSLRQDPGNIQYF.

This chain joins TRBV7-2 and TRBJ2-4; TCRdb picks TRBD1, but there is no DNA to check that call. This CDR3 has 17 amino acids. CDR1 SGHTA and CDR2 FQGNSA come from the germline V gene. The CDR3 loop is CASSSNAPLVVKNIQYF.

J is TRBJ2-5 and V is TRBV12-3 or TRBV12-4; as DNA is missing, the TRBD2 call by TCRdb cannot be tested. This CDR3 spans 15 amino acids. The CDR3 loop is CASSFRRELQETQYF.

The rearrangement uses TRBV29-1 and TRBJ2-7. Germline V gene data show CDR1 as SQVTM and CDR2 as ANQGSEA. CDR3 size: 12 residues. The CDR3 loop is CSVAPDAYEQYF.

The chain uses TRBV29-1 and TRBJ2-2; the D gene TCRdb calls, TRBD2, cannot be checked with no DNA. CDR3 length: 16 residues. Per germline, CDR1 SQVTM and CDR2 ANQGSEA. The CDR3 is CSVRGLIEDNTGELFF.